The 24 T cell receptor beta chains reported below all come from one sample, sequenced in a study of T cells after yellow fever vaccination. TCRdb reanalysed the 5' RACE reads using MiXCR and keeps one entry per CDR3 protein. The sample contains about 73,000 distinct CDR3 sequences, almost 8% of which appear only once. This specimen consisted of CD8+ T cells sorted from PBMCs, obtained on the day of the yellow fever booster vaccination. Source of these receptors: a man in his thirties or forties who received the YFV17D yellow fever vaccine.

This clonotype was counted at least ten times. This rearrangement joins TRBV6-5 to TRBJ1-1; tentative D call: TRBD1 (6 bases). In germline, CDR1 is MNHEY, CDR2 SVGAGI. The CDR3 length is 14 residues. With 0 bases removed from V and 3 bases from J, the gap between germline ends came to 8 bases. The CDR3 region is CASSYSRGDTEAFF. DNA for the CDR3: TGTGCCAGCAGTTACTCGAGGGGGGACACTGAAGCTTTCTTT.

The V gene is TRBV7-9, the J gene TRBJ1-1; 10 bases map to TRBD1. The germline V gene encodes CDR1 SEHNR and CDR2 FQNEAQ (reference sequence). The CDR3 has 15 amino acids. J gave up 0 bases and V 5 bases, and 3 bases lay outside the gene matches. CDR3 amino acids: CASSMGQGMNTEAFF. For the CDR3, the DNA is TGTGCCAGCAGCATGGGACAGGGGATGAACACTGAAGCTTTCTTT.

There are many counts of this clonotype. The chain links TRBV2 to TRBJ1-1, with TRBD1 matching 10 bases. The germline CDR1 and CDR2 sequences are SNHLY and FYNNEI. Trimming at V came to 1 base and at J to 3 bases, leaving 5 bases not matched to a gene. The CDR3 loop spans 16 amino acids. DNA for the CDR3: TGTGCCAGCAGTGAAGGGCGGACAGGGGGTTACACTGAAGCTTTCTTT. Protein: CASSEGRTGGYTEAFF.

The CDR3 loop reads CASSILGVSTDTQYF. The CDR3 region has the DNA TGTGCCAGCAGCATTCTCGGGGTGAGCACAGATACGCAGTATTTT. This chain uses TRBV21-1 with TRBJ2-3. TRBV21-1 is a pseudogene segment. The length of the CDR3 is 15 residues.

This clonotype appeared many times. This chain connects TRBV6-2 or TRBV6-3 to TRBJ1-5, with TRBD1 as a possible D gene (6 bases). Germline CDR1 is MNHEY and CDR2 is SVGEGT. Trimming left V 0 bases short and J 3 bases short, with 21 bases between. The CDR3 is 19 residues long. CDR3 residues: CASSYSRRQAASINQPQHF. The CDR3 bases are TGTGCCAGCAGTTACTCGAGGCGACAGGCGGCATCTATCAATCAGCCCCAGCATTTT.

The chain uses TRBV6-6 and TRBJ1-1; D not certain. The germline V and J ends were trimmed by 2 bases and 1 base, with 5 bases remaining between them. This CDR3 contains 13 residues. Germline lookup yields CDR1 MNHNY and CDR2 SVGAGI (reference sequence). The CDR3 DNA follows: TGTGCCAGCAGTTACGGAAAGAACACTGAAGCTTTCTTT. Its translation: CASSYGKNTEAFF.

This clonotype has just a few counts. This rearrangement joins TRBV2 to TRBJ2-1; 7 positions agree with TRBD2. Germline CDR1 and CDR2: SNHLY and FYNNEI. Trimming at V came to 10 bases and at J to 7 bases, leaving 22 bases not matched to a gene. This CDR3 region has 17 residues. The CDR3 sequence: CATTPPSSGIRGNEQFF. CDR3 DNA sequence: TGTGCCACCACGCCCCCCTCTAGCGGAATACGGGGGAATGAGCAGTTCTTC.

The V gene is TRBV13, the J gene TRBJ1-1; 9 bases are a match to TRBD1. The V gene end was trimmed by 3 bases and the J gene end by 4 bases; junction bases not matched to a gene: 3. CDR1 and CDR2 (germline): PRHDT, FYEKMQ (reference sequence). The CDR3 has 14 amino acids. CDR3 DNA: TGTGCCAGCAGCTTGACAGGGGGTGTCACTGAAGCTTTCTTT. It codes for CASSLTGGVTEAFF.

The chain recombines TRBV27 with TRBJ2-7; 7 bases are a match to TRBD2. Trimming removed 5 bases from V and 5 bases from J; junction bases left unmatched: 9. Per germline, CDR1 MNHEY and CDR2 SMNVEV (reference sequence). This CDR3 spans 14 amino acids. The CDR3 bases are TGTGCCAGCAGTGTCCGGGGAGCGGGGCACGAGCAGTACTTC. Its protein product is CASSVRGAGHEQYF.

The sample holds a few counts of this clonotype. The gene calls are TRBV7-8 and TRBJ2-1; TRBD2 agrees at 10 bases. Trimming removed 0 bases from V and 5 bases from J; junction bases left unmatched: 7. The CDR3 sequence is 17 residues long. In germline, CDR1 is SGHVS, CDR2 FQNEAQ. The CDR3 DNA reads as TGTGCCAGCAGCTTAGCGGGGGGACTAGCGCCCAACAATGAGCAGTTCTTC. Translation gives CASSLAGGLAPNNEQFF.

The chain couples TRBV7-9 to TRBJ2-7; D is unresolved. Germline V gene sequence: CDR1 SEHNR, CDR2 FQNEAQ (reference sequence). Trimming removed 1 base at V and 4 bases at J, with 5 bases between. The CDR3 length is 12 residues. CDR3 nucleotide sequence: TGTGCCAGCAGCTTAGTTACTTACGAGCAGTACTTC. This translates into CASSLVTYEQYF. Together with reference TRBV7-9 and TRBJ2-7, the CDR3 gives the full variable domain: DTGVSQNPRHKITKRGQNVTFRCDPISEHNRLYWYRQTLGQGPEFLTYFQNEAQLEKSRLLSDRFSAERPKGSFSTLEIQRTEQGDSAMYLCASSLVTYEQYFGPGTRLTVT.

This clonotype was seen many times. The CDR3 coding sequence is TGTGCCAGCAGACGTGGGACAGGGGCGGGAGATACGCAGTATTTT. Protein: CASRRGTGAGDTQYF. This rearrangement joins TRBV7-8 to TRBJ2-3; TRBD1 agrees at 10 bases. The CDR3 is made up of 15 amino acids. V shed 6 bases, J shed 5 bases, and the junction held 8 bases outside the gene matches. The germline gives CDR1 SGHVS, CDR2 FQNEAQ.

This chain uses TRBV28 with TRBJ2-7; unclear D gene. The V and J ends lost 3 bases and 3 bases respectively, with 9 bases between them. The CDR3 covers 13 residues. Germline-derived CDR1 and CDR2 are MDHEN and SYDVKM. The CDR3 is CASSFFQNYEQYF. In nucleotides, the CDR3 is TGTGCCAGCAGTTTCTTCCAGAACTACGAGCAGTACTTC.

The V and J genes are TRBV27 and TRBJ1-5; D gene uncertain. This CDR3 comprises 13 residues. With 2 bases removed from V and 4 bases from J, the gap between germline ends came to 6 bases. Germline CDR1 is MNHEY and CDR2 is SMNVEV (reference sequence). The CDR3 loop reads CASSLGWNQPQHF. Written as DNA, the CDR3 is TGTGCCAGCAGTTTAGGATGGAATCAGCCCCAGCATTTT.

The rearrangement joins TRBV14 to TRBJ2-1; a possible D gene is TRBD2 (6 bases). The germline CDR1 and CDR2 sequences are SGHDN and FVKESK. V was pared by 4 bases and J by 6 bases, with 25 bases between. The CDR3 is 18 amino acids. The DNA of the CDR3 is TGTGCCAGCAGCCGCGAAACTCTCGGAGGGAGGCCTTGCAATGAGCAGTTCTTC. Translated: CASSRETLGGRPCNEQFF.

This clonotype was counted between two and nine times. This rearrangement joins TRBV20-1 to TRBJ2-7; possibly TRBD1 for D (6 bases). V dropped 6 bases and J dropped 4 bases, with 7 bases sitting between them. In germline, CDR1 is DFQATT, CDR2 SNEGSKA (reference sequence). CDR3 length equals 10 residues. This chain's CDR3 is CSARGYEQYF. For the CDR3, the DNA is TGCAGTGCGAGGGGGTACGAGCAGTACTTC.

This clonotype was seen a handful of times. The chain has TRBV27 and TRBJ2-7; D is tentatively TRBD1 or TRBD2 (5 bases each). CDR3 length equals 11 residues. Per germline, CDR1 MNHEY and CDR2 SMNVEV (reference sequence). The V end was cut by 6 bases, the J end by 6 bases, with 9 bases between. Here the CDR3 reads CASRGVGEQYF. The CDR3 DNA reads as TGTGCCAGCAGGGGGGTCGGCGAGCAGTACTTC.

This clonotype was counted many times. The rearrangement uses TRBV5-1 and TRBJ2-7; D is possibly TRBD1 (6 bases). This CDR3 has 15 residues. V was cut by 0 bases and J by 5 bases, with 15 bases left in between. Germline assignment: CDR1 SGHRS and CDR2 YFSETQ. The CDR3 DNA sequence: TGCGCCAGCAGCTTGGCTTGGCAGGGGTTCGACGAGCAGTACTTC. It yields the protein CASSLAWQGFDEQYF.

This clonotype was recorded a few times. The rearrangement links TRBV9 to TRBJ2-7; TRBD2 agrees at 9 bases. CDR1 is SGDLS, CDR2 YYNGEE, per germline. This CDR3 spans 14 amino acids. With 3 bases clipped from V and 5 bases from J, the junction kept 6 bases outside the gene matches. The CDR3 region has the DNA TGTGCCAGCAGCGCCTTAGCGGGAGACGACGAGCAGTACTTC. It encodes CASSALAGDDEQYF.

The genes are TRBV10-1 and TRBJ2-2; D may be TRBD1 (5 bases). Trimming shortened V by 10 bases and J by 1 base, and 10 bases separated the two germline ends. The CDR3 loop spans 13 amino acids. Germline loops: CDR1 WNHNN, CDR2 SYGVQD (reference sequence). CDR3 loop: CATQTENTGELFF. The CDR3 DNA is TGCGCCACCCAGACAGAGAACACCGGGGAGCTGTTTTTT.

This clonotype was seen only a few times. This rearrangement joins TRBV29-1 to TRBJ2-1; D unclear. Germline CDR1 and CDR2: SQVTM and ANQGSEA. This CDR3 is 14 amino acids long. V was shortened by 7 bases and J by 4 bases, with 17 bases between the two germline ends. CDR3 in DNA: TGCAGCGCCGCAGGAGATCTAGGGTACAATGAGCAGTTCTTC. It translates to CSAAGDLGYNEQFF.

The chain is built from TRBV4-3 and TRBJ1-4; D gene unclear. Germline CDR1 reads LGHNA; CDR2 reads YSLEER. Trimming cost V 0 bases and J 3 bases, with 11 bases left between them. The CDR3 contains 16 residues. In nucleotides, the CDR3 is TGCGCCAGCAGCCAAGATGATCAGGCCTCTAATGAAAAACTGTTTTTT. This translates into CASSQDDQASNEKLFF.

The chain combines TRBV20-1 with TRBJ2-3, with TRBD1 as a possible D gene (5 bases). CDR3 length: 16 residues. Germline CDR1 reads DFQATT; CDR2 reads SNEGSKA (reference sequence). The germline V and J ends were trimmed by 4 bases and 0 bases, with 17 bases remaining between them. Here the CDR3 DNA reads TGCAGTGCTACCCAGGGTCTTTCCTCTAGCACAGATACGCAGTATTTT. Its protein is CSATQGLSSSTDTQYF.

This clonotype was found a few times. This chain links TRBV18 with TRBJ2-7; D unresolved. This CDR3 has 13 amino acids. Per germline, CDR1 KGHSH and CDR2 LQKENI. The germline V and J ends were trimmed by 0 bases and 4 bases, with 7 bases remaining between them. As DNA, the CDR3 is TGTGCCAGCTCACCACCGCGGCATTACGAGCAGTACTTC. This translates into CASSPPRHYEQYF.